This entry lists 15 T cell receptor beta chains sequenced from one sample in a study of T cells after yellow fever vaccination. One entry per CDR3 protein, called by TCRdb with MiXCR from the 5' RACE reads. The sample records about 220,000 distinct CDR3 sequences, less than 3.5% being singletons. The input for sequencing was CD4+ T cells sorted from PBMCs, taken 10 days after the yellow fever booster vaccination. These receptors were collected from a man aged 18 to 29 who received the YFV17D yellow fever vaccine.

This clonotype occurred many times. This chain links TRBV20-1 with TRBJ2-5; 9 bases agree with TRBD2. Germline V gene sequence: CDR1 DFQATT, CDR2 SNEGSKA (reference sequence). The V segment lost 6 bases and the J segment 7 bases; nucleotides outside the gene matches: 9. The CDR3 covers 13 residues. The CDR3, as DNA: TGCAGTGCAGAAGCGGGGGGAATAGGGACCCAGTACTTC. Residues: CSAEAGGIGTQYF.

This clonotype occurred many times. The gene calls are TRBV12-3 or TRBV12-4 and TRBJ2-2, with D perhaps TRBD1 (5 bases). The V end lost 5 bases, the J end lost 6 bases, and 13 bases lay between the germline ends. This CDR3 comprises 14 residues. The CDR3 DNA is TGTGCCAGCAGTCCCTCAGGGATTCCCGGGGAGCTGTTTTTT. This sequence encodes CASSPSGIPGELFF.

This chain links TRBV20-1 with TRBJ2-7; 7 nucleotides match TRBD2. The trim removed 5 bases at V and 3 bases at J, leaving 1 base unmatched. From germline, CDR1 is DFQATT and CDR2 SNEGSKA (reference sequence). The CDR3 is 11 amino acids. The CDR3 region is CSASSGYEQYV. DNA for the CDR3: TGCAGTGCTTCTAGCGGCTACGAGCAGTACGTC.

This clonotype has just a few counts. J is TRBJ2-3 and V is TRBV7-9, with 7 bases that match TRBD2. V lost 4 bases, J lost 6 bases, and 7 bases stayed unmatched. CDR1 SEHNR and CDR2 FQNEAQ come from the germline V gene (reference sequence). The CDR3 totals 14 residues. CDR3 protein: CASSSPGGGDTQYF. The CDR3 bases are TGTGCCAGCAGCTCCCCTGGGGGGGGGGATACGCAGTATTTT.

This clonotype was observed many times. The rearrangement uses TRBV14 and TRBJ2-5; D is tentatively TRBD1 or TRBD2 (6 bases each). Trimming took off 8 bases at V and 5 bases at J, with 15 bases between the two ends. The V gene's germline CDR1 is SGHDN and CDR2 FVKESK. CDR3 length equals 13 residues. The chain's CDR3 is CASQRGARETQYF. The CDR3 region has the DNA TGTGCCAGCCAAAGGGGGGCGCGGGAGACCCAGTACTTC. Using reference TRBV14 and TRBJ2-5 for the parts outside the CDR3, the full variable domain is EAGVTQFPSHSVIEKGQTVTLRCDPISGHDNLYWYRRVMGKEIKFLLHFVKESKQDESGMPNNRFLAERTGGTYSTLKVQPAELEDSGVYFCASQRGARETQYFGPGTRLLVL.

This clonotype was detected many times. V and J are TRBV5-1 and TRBJ2-1; D is possibly TRBD1 (5 bases). The CDR3 consists of 11 residues. Per the germline V gene, CDR1 is SGHRS and CDR2 is YFSETQ. V gave up 3 bases and J gave up 8 bases, with 6 bases separating them. The DNA for the CDR3 is TGCGCCAGCAGCTGGGGCCATGAGCAGTTCTTC. Protein: CASSWGHEQFF.

The table lists this clonotype with a few counts. The chain carries TRBV6-1 and TRBJ1-5; unclear D gene. Trimming pared 7 bases from V and 4 bases from J, leaving 11 bases between. The CDR3 consists of 13 residues. CDR1 MNHNS and CDR2 SASEGT come from the germline V gene. The CDR3 DNA sequence: TGTGCCAGCATGACGGCTCGAAATCAGCCCCAGCATTTT. It codes for CASMTARNQPQHF.

This clonotype was found a few times. The chain employs TRBV5-1 and TRBJ2-4, with TRBD1 matching over 9 bases. The CDR3 contains 14 residues. Germline CDR1 reads SGHRS; CDR2 reads YFSETQ. The ends lost 1 base at V and 8 bases at J; junction bases unmatched: 4. This chain's CDR3 is CASSLWGQGDIQYF. CDR3 coding DNA: TGCGCCAGCAGCTTGTGGGGACAGGGTGACATTCAGTACTTC. The full variable domain, in which reference TRBV5-1 and TRBJ2-4 provide the parts outside the CDR3, is KAGVTQTPRYLIKTRGQQVTLSCSPISGHRSVSWYQQTPGQGLQFLFEYFSETQRNKGNFPGRFSGRQFSNSRSEMNVSTLELGDSALYLCASSLWGQGDIQYFGAGTRLSVL.

This clonotype was counted many times. This chain connects TRBV5-1 to TRBJ1-5; TRBD1 might be the D (5 bases). Germline CDR1 SGHRS, CDR2 YFSETQ. V was cut by 1 base and J by 2 bases, with 10 bases left in between. This CDR3 has 15 amino acids. CDR3 DNA sequence: TGCGCCAGCAGCTTGCTGGGGCTGCGCAATCAGCCCCAGCATTTT. Translating it yields CASSLLGLRNQPQHF.

The table lists this clonotype with many counts. The CDR3 protein is CASSQGGGPSDTQYF. In nucleotides, the CDR3 is TGTGCCAGCAGCCAAGGCGGGGGCCCATCAGATACGCAGTATTTT. The V and J genes are TRBV3-1 and TRBJ2-3; a possible D gene is TRBD2 (7 bases). V was trimmed by 1 base and J by 4 bases, leaving 12 bases between them. CDR1 and CDR2 (germline): LGHDT, YNNKEL (reference sequence). The CDR3 has 15 amino acids.

This clonotype turned up a few times. The rearrangement links TRBV20-1 to TRBJ1-6, with 10 bases that match TRBD1. V lost 6 bases, J lost 7 bases, and 12 bases stayed unmatched. The germline V gene has CDR1 DFQATT and CDR2 SNEGSKA (reference sequence). This CDR3 comprises 16 residues. CDR3 in amino acids: CSARNAGTGVNSPLHF. As DNA, the CDR3 is TGCAGTGCGCGAAATGCCGGGACAGGGGTGAATTCACCCCTCCACTTT.

Comments on this clonotype: Given a much more abundant clone one base away, this may be a read error. CDR3 bases: TGCGCCAGCAGCCCAAGGGACAGCTTCGAGCAGTACTTC. Translating gives CASSPRDSFEQYF. The chain combines TRBV5-1 with TRBJ2-7; 7 bases fit TRBD1. Germline values: CDR1 SGHRS, CDR2 YFSETQ. With 4 bases clipped from V and 6 bases from J, the junction kept 7 bases outside the gene matches. The CDR3 is made up of 13 amino acids. The full variable domain, in which reference TRBV5-1 and TRBJ2-7 provide the parts outside the CDR3, is KAGVTQTPRYLIKTRGQQVTLSCSPISGHRSVSWYQQTPGQGLQFLFEYFSETQRNKGNFPGRFSGRQFSNSRSEMNVSTLELGDSALYLCASSPRDSFEQYFGPGTRLTVT.

The sample holds many counts of this clonotype. V usage is TRBV29-1 and J usage is TRBJ2-1; D is possibly TRBD1 or TRBD2 (5 bases each). V was shortened by 7 bases and J by 6 bases, with 19 bases between the two germline ends. Germline V lookup: CDR1 SQVTM, CDR2 ANQGSEA. The CDR3 has 14 amino acids. The CDR3 spells CSDRIQTGPNEQFF. CDR3 nucleotides: TGCAGCGACCGGATACAGACGGGGCCCAATGAGCAGTTCTTC.

This clonotype was seen a few times. This chain links TRBV20-1 with TRBJ2-5, with 12 bases that match TRBD1. Looked up from germline, CDR1 is DFQATT and CDR2 is SNEGSKA (reference sequence). The CDR3 has 14 amino acids. V lost 6 bases, J lost 4 bases, and 6 bases stayed unmatched. Written as DNA, the CDR3 is TGCAGTGCCTCGGGGACAGGGGGCCCAGAGACCCAGTACTTC. Translation: CSASGTGGPETQYF.

This clonotype occurred a few times. The V and J genes are TRBV7-8 and TRBJ1-5; 7 bases map to TRBD1. CDR1 and CDR2 (germline): SGHVS, FQNEAQ. The V gene end was trimmed by 5 bases and the J gene end by 6 bases; junction bases not matched to a gene: 4. The CDR3 totals 13 residues. Written as DNA, the CDR3 is TGTGCCAGCAGCCCCCGGACAGGTCAGCCCCAGCATTTT. Protein product: CASSPRTGQPQHF.